The 8 T cell receptor beta chains reported below all come from one sample, sequenced in a study of molecular identifiers for immune sequencing clone quantification. TCRdb independently ran MiXCR on the PCR reads; one entry per CDR3 protein. The sample contains about 500,000 distinct CDR3 sequences, about a quarter of which appear only once. Sequencing was carried out using naive CD8+ T cells from blood, with Jurkat cell RNA spiked in. Subset described: FACS-sorted CD8+CD4-CCR7+CD45RA+ naive T cells. These receptor sequences come from a human donor in good health. Some libraries in this study had Jurkat cell RNA spiked in.

A note on this clonotype: It may be a read error: a sequence one base away is much more abundant. V gene TRBV27 combines with J gene TRBJ1-1, with D perhaps TRBD1 (5 bases). Trimming left V 5 bases short and J 1 base short, with 8 bases between. The CDR3 extends over 13 amino acids. Germline loops: CDR1 MNHEY, CDR2 SMNVEV (reference sequence). CDR3 nucleotides: TGTGCCAGCAGTAAGACAGAGAACACTGAAGCTTTCTTT. Its protein product is CASSKTENTEAFF.

The CDR3 DNA is TGTGCCAGCGGCCAAACTAGCGGGGGGACCCGGGTCGAGCAGTACTTC. Protein: CASGQTSGGTRVEQYF. This chain joins TRBV9 and TRBJ2-7; TRBD2 matches 12 bases. CDR1 SGDLS and CDR2 YYNGEE come from the germline V gene. CDR3 size: 16 residues. Trimming cost V 7 bases and J 6 bases; bases outside gene matches: 14.

The chain has TRBV5-1 and TRBJ2-7; 8 bases agree with TRBD1. The CDR3 extends over 14 amino acids. From germline, CDR1 is SGHRS and CDR2 YFSETQ. The V segment lost 2 bases and the J segment 4 bases; nucleotides outside the gene matches: 5. The CDR3 loop is CASSFGRGQYEQYF. Here the CDR3 DNA reads TGCGCCAGCAGCTTTGGCAGGGGGCAATACGAGCAGTACTTC.

The table lists this clonotype with a few counts. The chain carries TRBV4-3 and TRBJ2-7; 8 bases are a match to TRBD1. V lost 0 bases and J lost 7; bases outside the gene matches: 5. This CDR3 is 14 amino acids long. CDR1 is LGHNA and CDR2 is YSLEER in the germline V gene. The CDR3 loop reads CASSQESGGQEQYF. The CDR3 DNA reads as TGCGCCAGCAGCCAAGAGTCAGGGGGCCAAGAGCAGTACTTC.

J is TRBJ2-2 and V is TRBV4-1; D is unclear. The V end lost 0 bases, the J end lost 0 bases, and 5 bases lay between the germline ends. CDR1 MGHRA and CDR2 YSYEKL come from the germline V gene. The CDR3 covers 15 residues. Here the CDR3 DNA reads TGCGCCAGCAGCCAAGATAGGCCGAACACCGGGGAGCTGTTTTTT. Its translation: CASSQDRPNTGELFF.

This clonotype was picked up many times. This rearrangement joins TRBV4-2 to TRBJ2-7, with D possibly matching TRBD1 (6 bases). This CDR3 is 15 amino acids long. Germline V gives CDR1 LGHNA, CDR2 YNFKEQ. Trimming left V 2 bases short and J 2 bases short, with 13 bases between. The CDR3 region is CASSQSRDTTYEQYF. DNA of the CDR3: TGTGCCAGCAGCCAATCCCGGGACACAACCTACGAGCAGTACTTC.

This clonotype was detected ten times or more. The V and J genes are TRBV29-1 and TRBJ2-7; possible D gene TRBD1, 6 bases. Germline V gives CDR1 SQVTM, CDR2 ANQGSEA. This CDR3 is 15 amino acids long. V dropped 0 bases and J dropped 4 bases, with 16 bases sitting between them. The CDR3 coding sequence is TGCAGCGTTGAAGATCCGGCAGGGGTGGCATACGAGCAGTACTTC. Its protein product is CSVEDPAGVAYEQYF.

The chain carries TRBV4-3 and TRBJ2-5; D not resolved. The CDR3 length is 14 residues. Germline V gene lookup returns CDR1 LGHNA and CDR2 YSLEER. Trimming cost V 0 bases and J 5 bases, with 10 bases left between them. The chain's CDR3 is CASSQDGDRETQYF. The CDR3 DNA follows: TGCGCCAGCAGCCAAGATGGGGATCGGGAGACCCAGTACTTC.